Reported below is one TCR beta chain. Baseline, cycle 4 day 1, and cycle 7 day 1 were the blood sampling points. This entry belongs to a study of OX40 agonist ivuxolimab in advanced cancers. Per the germline V gene, CDR1 is MNHEY and CDR2 is SMNVEV (reference sequence). V shed 5 bases and J shed 0 bases, with 7 bases lying between them. The CDR3 consists of 13 residues. Assay used: immunoSEQ multiplex PCR; TCRdb lists only in-frame clones, some missing. The sample lists tens of thousands of clones, roughly 82% occurring once. The specimen comprised CD4+ or CD8+ T cells sorted from blood, sampled in a trial of the OX40 agonist ivuxolimab. The V gene is TRBV27, the J gene TRBJ2-5; tentative D call: TRBD1 (5 bases). The clonotype was recovered from an adult with an advanced solid tumor such as melanoma, head and neck, liver or kidney cancer. The CDR3, as DNA: TGTGCCAGCAGTCCAGGGTACCAAGAGACCCAGTACTTC. It codes for CASSPGYQETQYF.